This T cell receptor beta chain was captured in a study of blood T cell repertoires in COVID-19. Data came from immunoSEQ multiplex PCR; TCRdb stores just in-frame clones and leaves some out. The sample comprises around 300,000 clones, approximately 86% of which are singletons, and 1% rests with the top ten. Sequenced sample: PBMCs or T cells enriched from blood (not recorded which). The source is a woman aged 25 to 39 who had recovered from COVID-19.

The CDR3 protein is CASSGSGRVEQYF. For the CDR3, the DNA is TGCGCCAGCAGTGGTAGCGGGAGGGTCGAGCAGTACTTC. V is TRBV5-1 and J is TRBJ2-7; 11 bases line up with TRBD2. CDR3 length: 13 amino acids. Germline V lookup: CDR1 SGHRS, CDR2 YFSETQ. J gave up 6 bases and V 5 bases, and 4 bases lay outside the gene matches.